The 22 T cell receptor beta chains presented below share a single source sample, sequenced in a study of blood T cell repertoires in COVID-19. Repertoires were generated with immunoSEQ multiplex PCR, while TCRdb's copy carries only in-frame clones and drops some. The data contain 59,000 or so clones, around 86% of them singletons. The sequencing sample was made of peripheral blood. The receptors were sampled from a human donor in a cohort sampled during active COVID-19.

V and J are TRBV10-3 and TRBJ2-7; TRBD1 is a possible D gene (6 bases). This CDR3 contains 15 residues. Trimming took 10 bases from V and 3 from J, leaving 22 bases between them. Germline-derived CDR1 and CDR2 are ENHRY and SYGVKD. CDR3 loop: CATSRGGFVNYEQYF. As DNA, the CDR3 is TGTGCCACGTCCCGAGGGGGTTTTGTGAACTACGAGCAGTACTTC.

V usage is TRBV6-2 or TRBV6-3 and J usage is TRBJ2-5, with 15 positions matching TRBD2. Trimming cost V 6 bases and J 2 bases; bases outside gene matches: 10. From germline, CDR1 is MNHEY and CDR2 SVGEGT. The CDR3 is 18 residues long. CDR3 in DNA: TGTGCCAGCAGCCTAGCCGGGGGACTAGCGGGGGGTCAAGAGACCCAGTACTTC. It codes for CASSLAGGLAGGQETQYF.

The chain links TRBV7-9 to TRBJ1-4, with D tentatively TRBD1 (6 bases). Germline V gives CDR1 SEHNR, CDR2 FQNEAQ (reference sequence). This CDR3 comprises 15 residues. V dropped 1 base and J dropped 7 bases, with 13 bases sitting between them. CDR3 nucleotides: TGTGCCAGCAGCTTAGGGACCCAGGGGAGTGAAAAACTGTTTTTT. It yields the protein CASSLGTQGSEKLFF.

The genes are TRBV5-1 and TRBJ2-3; 9 positions agree with TRBD1. Germline loops: CDR1 SGHRS, CDR2 YFSETQ. J gave up 4 bases and V 2 bases, and 5 bases lay outside the gene matches. The CDR3 is 15 amino acids. The CDR3 bases are TGCGCCAGCAGCTTAGGGGACAGGGCGGCAGATACGCAGTATTTT. This gives the protein CASSLGDRAADTQYF.

The rearrangement uses TRBV18 and TRBJ2-1; D unresolved. Trimming took off 2 bases at V and 4 bases at J, with 6 bases between the two ends. Per germline, CDR1 KGHSH and CDR2 LQKENI. This CDR3 comprises 13 residues. CDR3 sequence (DNA): TGTGCCAGCTCACCAGTTGTATACAATGAGCAGTTCTTC. Translating it yields CASSPVVYNEQFF.

This clone was seen just once. The V call is TRBV7-9, the J call TRBJ2-1; D tentatively reads TRBD1 or TRBD2 (5 bases each). Trimming left V 7 bases short and J 0 bases short, with 10 bases between. CDR1 and CDR2 from the germline V gene are SEHNR and FQNEAQ (reference sequence). The CDR3 loop spans 14 amino acids. The CDR3 spells CASTKGSSYNEQFF. The CDR3 DNA reads TGTGCCAGCACCAAGGGGAGCTCCTACAATGAGCAGTTCTTC.

This chain uses TRBV24-1 with TRBJ1-3, with 7 bases identical to TRBD1. With V trimmed by 4 bases and J by 1 base, 3 bases remained unmatched. CDR3 length: 15 amino acids. The germline gives CDR1 KGHDR, CDR2 SFDVKD. DNA of the CDR3: TGTGCCACCAGTGAGACAGGGATTTCTGGAAACACCATATATTTT. Its protein product is CATSETGISGNTIYF.

V is TRBV12-3 or TRBV12-4 and J is TRBJ2-3, with no clear D. V was pared by 6 bases and J by 8 bases, with 12 bases between. The CDR3 has 12 amino acids. CDR3 coding DNA: TGTGCCAGCAGCGAATACGGCGGTACGCAGTATTTT. Protein sequence: CASSEYGGTQYF.

V gene TRBV12-3 or TRBV12-4 combines with J gene TRBJ2-2; D is uncertain. Deletions cut 7 bases from V and 7 bases from J, with 13 bases between. The CDR3 spans 13 residues. CDR3: CASITSGFGELFF. The DNA for the CDR3 is TGTGCCAGCATTACATCCGGGTTCGGGGAGCTGTTTTTT.

The V and J genes are TRBV30 and TRBJ2-2; maybe TRBD1 (5 bases). CDR1 is GTSNPN and CDR2 is SVGIG in the germline V gene (reference sequence). Deletions cut 2 bases from V and 5 bases from J, with 12 bases between. The CDR3 has 14 amino acids. CDR3 protein: CAWSQQGRTGELFF. CDR3 DNA sequence: TGTGCCTGGAGTCAGCAGGGAAGAACCGGGGAGCTGTTTTTT.

The V gene is TRBV7-8, the J gene TRBJ2-3, with D hard to call. Trimming stripped 5 bases from V and 1 base from J, with 10 bases between. Germline lookup yields CDR1 SGHVS and CDR2 FQNEAQ. CDR3 length: 14 residues. Here the CDR3 DNA reads TGTGCCAGCAGCCCTCCGGCGGGCACAGATACGCAGTATTTT. The encoded protein is CASSPPAGTDTQYF.

The CDR3 nucleotides read TGTGCCAGTCACGCCTACGGAGGGGATGGCTACACCTTC. Encoded protein: CASHAYGGDGYTF. The chain uses TRBV5-6 and TRBJ1-2, with D maybe TRBD1 (5 bases). Germline values: CDR1 SGHDT, CDR2 YYEEEE. The V gene lost 8 bases and the J gene lost 6 bases, with 17 bases spanning the gap. This CDR3 is 13 amino acids long.

The chain joins TRBV5-1 to TRBJ2-1; a possible D gene is TRBD2 (6 bases). Germline lookup yields CDR1 SGHRS and CDR2 YFSETQ. The germline V and J ends were trimmed by 0 bases and 2 bases, with 12 bases remaining between them. This CDR3 contains 16 residues. The CDR3 is CASSLDVGGTYNEQFF. CDR3 nucleotides: TGCGCCAGCAGCTTGGACGTTGGGGGGACCTACAATGAGCAGTTCTTC. Using reference TRBV5-1 and TRBJ2-1 for the parts outside the CDR3, the full variable domain is KAGVTQTPRYLIKTRGQQVTLSCSPISGHRSVSWYQQTPGQGLQFLFEYFSETQRNKGNFPGRFSGRQFSNSRSEMNVSTLELGDSALYLCASSLDVGGTYNEQFFGPGTRLTVL.

Worth noting for this clone: The same CDR3 arises from other DNA sequences in this sample as well. Here the CDR3 DNA reads TGCGCCAGCAGTGAGCGACAGGGGGCTGGGGCCAACGTCCTGACTTTC. It encodes CASSERQGAGANVLTF. This chain uses TRBV10-1 with TRBJ2-6; 9 positions match TRBD1. The V segment lost 2 bases and the J segment 2 bases; nucleotides outside the gene matches: 1. The CDR3 runs 16 residues. The germline V gene encodes CDR1 WNHNN and CDR2 SYGVQD (reference sequence).

CDR3: CATSDPDGDLDSNQPQHF. The DNA for the CDR3 is TGTGCCACCAGTGATCCGGACGGGGACTTAGATAGCAATCAGCCCCAGCATTTT. This rearrangement joins TRBV24-1 to TRBJ1-5; TRBD1 might be the D (5 bases). V was trimmed by 3 bases and J by 0 bases, leaving 17 bases between them. This CDR3 has 18 residues. Germline V lookup: CDR1 KGHDR, CDR2 SFDVKD.

The chain is built from TRBV28 and TRBJ1-2; D is possibly TRBD1 (6 bases). Germline loops: CDR1 MDHEN, CDR2 SYDVKM. CDR3 size: 14 residues. Between the trimmed V and J ends, which lost 6 bases and 4 bases, there was a span of 15 bases. CDR3 residues: CASSKQGERYGYTF. Here the CDR3 DNA reads TGTGCCAGCAGCAAACAGGGCGAGCGCTATGGCTACACCTTC.

V usage is TRBV5-1 and J usage is TRBJ2-1; 10 bases align to TRBD2. This CDR3 has 16 residues. The ends lost 2 bases at V and 7 bases at J; junction bases unmatched: 9. Germline CDR1 is SGHRS and CDR2 is YFSETQ. This CDR3 is CASSFPTSGDPNEQFF. CDR3 bases: TGCGCCAGCAGCTTCCCTACTAGCGGGGACCCGAATGAGCAGTTCTTC.

V and J are TRBV2 and TRBJ1-2; TRBD1 agrees at 8 bases. V trimming: 6 bases; J trimming: 9 bases; junction bases outside the gene matches: 12. Germline CDR1 reads SNHLY; CDR2 reads FYNNEI. This CDR3 spans 14 amino acids. In nucleotides, the CDR3 is TGTGCCAGCAGGCCCCAGGGGACAGGAGGACGCTACACCTTC. Protein: CASRPQGTGGRYTF.

This chain uses TRBV12-3 or TRBV12-4 with TRBJ2-2; possibly TRBD1 for D (5 bases). Trimming cost V 3 bases and J 5 bases, with 7 bases left between them. The length of the CDR3 is 13 residues. The CDR3, as DNA: TGTGCCAGCAGTTTTGGGGCGACCGGGGAGCTGTTTTTT. This encodes CASSFGATGELFF.

The CDR3: CASRGTDGSSYNSPLHF. CDR3 DNA sequence: TGTGCCAGCAGGGGAACGGATGGGAGCTCCTATAATTCACCCCTCCACTTT. The V and J genes are TRBV7-2 and TRBJ1-6; D gene ambiguous. Trimming removed 6 bases at V and 0 bases at J, with 15 bases between. The CDR3 runs 17 residues. CDR1 and CDR2 from the germline V gene are SGHTA and FQGNSA.

V is TRBV3-1 (or the pseudogene TRBV3-2) and J is TRBJ1-1; 7 nucleotides line up with TRBD1. CDR1 and CDR2 from the germline V gene are LGHDT and YNNKEL (reference sequence). The CDR3 is 14 amino acids. V shed 7 bases, J shed 5 bases, and the junction held 10 bases outside the gene matches. The CDR3 loop is CASKTGPGRTEAFF. CDR3 sequence (DNA): TGTGCCAGCAAGACAGGGCCCGGAAGGACTGAAGCTTTCTTT.

The J gene is TRBJ1-5, the V gene TRBV6-6, with TRBD1 identical over 8 bases. CDR1 is MNHNY and CDR2 is SVGAGI in the germline V gene (reference sequence). Trimming removed 6 bases from V and 0 bases from J; junction bases left unmatched: 7. The CDR3 runs 16 residues. The CDR3 sequence is CASRANRGDSNQPQHF. The DNA for the CDR3 is TGTGCCAGCAGAGCGAACAGGGGGGATAGCAATCAGCCCCAGCATTTT.